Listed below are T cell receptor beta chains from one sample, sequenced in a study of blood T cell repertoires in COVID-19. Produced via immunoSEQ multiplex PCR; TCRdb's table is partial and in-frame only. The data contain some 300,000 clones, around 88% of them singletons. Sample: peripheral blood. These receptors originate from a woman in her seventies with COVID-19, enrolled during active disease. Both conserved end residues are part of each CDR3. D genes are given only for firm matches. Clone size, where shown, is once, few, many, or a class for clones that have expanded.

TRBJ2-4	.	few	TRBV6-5	TGTGCCAGCAGTTCAAACAGCGACAGGAAAAACATTCAGTACTTC	CASSSNSDRKNIQYF
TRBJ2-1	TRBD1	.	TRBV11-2	TGTGCCAGCAGCTCGACGACAGGGTGGTGGAATGAGCAGTTCTTC	CASSSTTGWWNEQFF
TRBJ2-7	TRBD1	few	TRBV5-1	TGCGCCAGCAGCCCGCTCGGGACAGGGAGCGAGCAGTACTTC	CASSPLGTGSEQYF
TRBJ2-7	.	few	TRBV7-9	TGTGCCAGCAGTTCCACGACACGAACCTACGAGCAGTACTTC	CASSSTTRTYEQYF
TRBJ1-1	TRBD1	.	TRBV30	TGTGCCTGGAGTGGCTTGGACAGGGAGGCTTTCTTT	CAWSGLDREAFF
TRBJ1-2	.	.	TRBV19	TGTGCCAGTAGAAGGGCAGGGGACTATGGCTACACCTTC	CASRRAGDYGYTF
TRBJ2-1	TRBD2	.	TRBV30	TGTGCCTGGAGTCGCGAGCGGGGGGGCGGTGGGAATGAGCAGTTCTTC	CAWSRERGGGGNEQFF
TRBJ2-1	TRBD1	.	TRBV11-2	TGTGCCAGCAGCACCCCCAAGGGGGCGAATGAGCAGTTCTTC	CASSTPKGANEQFF
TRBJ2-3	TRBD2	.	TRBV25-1	TGTGCCAGCAGTGAAATTGGCGGGGGGGATACAGATACGCAGTATTTT	CASSEIGGGDTDTQYF
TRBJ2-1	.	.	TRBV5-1	TGCGCCAGCAGCTTGGTGGGCCCAAACAATGAGCAGTTCTTC	CASSLVGPNNEQFF
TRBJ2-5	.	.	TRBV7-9	TGTGCCAGCAGCTTAGTCGTTAGACAAGAGACCCAGTACTTC	CASSLVVRQETQYF
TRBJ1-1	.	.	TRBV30	TGTGCCTGGAGGCAATCCTCTTCCGGGGGCACTGAAGCTTTCTTT	CAWRQSSSGGTEAFF
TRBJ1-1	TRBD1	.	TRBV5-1	TGCGCCAGCAGCTGGGGGAGGGACAGGGGTTCCACTGAAGCTTTCTTT	CASSWGRDRGSTEAFF
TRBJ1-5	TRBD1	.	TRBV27	TGTGCCAGCAGTTCCTACGGACAGGGGGGCAATCAGCCCCAGCATTTT	CASSSYGQGGNQPQHF
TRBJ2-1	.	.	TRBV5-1	TGCGCCAGCAGCTTGGATTTATACAATGAGCAGTTCTTC	CASSLDLYNEQFF
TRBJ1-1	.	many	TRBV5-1	TGCGCCAGCAGCCCAACCCAGGTGAACACTGAAGCTTTCTTT	CASSPTQVNTEAFF
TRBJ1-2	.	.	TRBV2	TGTGCCAGAGGGGCGGATGGACGGAACTATGGCTACACCTTC	CARGADGRNYGYTF
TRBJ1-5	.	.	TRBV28	TGTGCCAGCAGTTCCCAGGGTGGGGGCAATCAGCCCCAGCATTTT	CASSSQGGGNQPQHF
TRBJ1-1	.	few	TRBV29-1	TGCAGCGTCGAGTTGGGGGCTGGGAACACTGAAGCTTTCTTT	CSVELGAGNTEAFF
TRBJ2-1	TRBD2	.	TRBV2	TGTGCCAGCAGTGGCAGGCTAGCGGGGGCCGGAGGTGAGCAGTTCTTC	CASSGRLAGAGGEQFF
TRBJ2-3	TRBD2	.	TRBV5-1	TGCGCCAGCAGCTTGGTGCTAGCGGGGGGCACAGATACGCAGTATTTT	CASSLVLAGGTDTQYF
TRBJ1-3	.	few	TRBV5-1	TGCGCCAGCGCTCTAGACAGCTCTGGAAACACCATATATTTT	CASALDSSGNTIYF
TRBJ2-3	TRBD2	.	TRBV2	TGTGCCAGCAGCCTAGCGGGGGGGATCACAGATACGCAGTATTTT	CASSLAGGITDTQYF
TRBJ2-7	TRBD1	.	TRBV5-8	TGTGCCAGCAGCTTGGCCCTACAGGGGGCATTGGACGAGCAGTACTTC	CASSLALQGALDEQYF
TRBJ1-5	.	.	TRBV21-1	TGTGCCAGCAGCAAAGGGGAGGAGCCTCTCAATCAGCCCCAGCATTTT	CASSKGEEPLNQPQHF
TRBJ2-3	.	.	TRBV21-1	TGTGCCAGCACCACTGGGGGACAGGGGGCGGCAGATACGCAGTATTTT	CASTTGGQGAADTQYF
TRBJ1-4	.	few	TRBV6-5	TGTGCCAGCAGTTTAACGACAGGTGGGGTAGAAAAACTGTTTTTT	CASSLTTGGVEKLFF
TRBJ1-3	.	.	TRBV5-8	TGTGCCAGCAGCTCGGGGTTCCAGAAAAACTCTGGAAACACCATATATTTT	CASSSGFQKNSGNTIYF
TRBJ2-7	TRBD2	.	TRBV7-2	TGTGCCAGCAGCGTCGGCGGGGGGACCTACGAGCAGTACTTC	CASSVGGGTYEQYF
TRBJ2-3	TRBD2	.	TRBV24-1	TGTGCCACCAGTGAAAGCGGGGGGGCGAGCACAGATACGCAGTATTTT	CATSESGGASTDTQYF
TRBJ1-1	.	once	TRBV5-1	TGCGCCAGCAGCTGGGGGGGACTTACGAACACTGAAGCTTTCTTT	CASSWGGLTNTEAFF
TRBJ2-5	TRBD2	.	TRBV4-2	TGTGCCAGCATTATTAGGCTAGCGGGGATGGAGACCCAGTACTTC	CASIIRLAGMETQYF
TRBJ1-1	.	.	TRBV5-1	TGCGCCAGCAGCTTAGAGGGCGGAACTGAAGCTTTCTTT	CASSLEGGTEAFF
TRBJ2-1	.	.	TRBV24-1	TGTGCCACCAGCCAGGGACACCTCTCCTACAATGAGCAGTTCTTC	CATSQGHLSYNEQFF
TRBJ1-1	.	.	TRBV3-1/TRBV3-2	TGTGCCAGCTCCCGGGGATGGGGGCGCGCTGAAGCTTTCTTT	CASSRGWGRAEAFF
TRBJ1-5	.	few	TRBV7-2	TGTGCCAGCAGCTTTGGCCAGGGTGGGCCCCAGCATTTT	CASSFGQGGPQHF
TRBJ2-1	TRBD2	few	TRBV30	TGTGCCTGGAGCCTCAGCGGGGGGGGCCCTAATGAGCAGTTCTTC	CAWSLSGGGPNEQFF
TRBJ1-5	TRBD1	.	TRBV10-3	TGTGCCATCAGTGACCCGGACAGGGGAGGTCGGAATCAGCCCCAGCATTTT	CAISDPDRGGRNQPQHF
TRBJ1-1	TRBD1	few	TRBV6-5	TGTGCCAGCAGTTACGGGACAGGAAAGGCTTTCTTT	CASSYGTGKAFF
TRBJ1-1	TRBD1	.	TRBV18	TGTGCCAGCTCCTTACAGGGGGCGAGAAGCACTGAAGCTTTCTTT	CASSLQGARSTEAFF
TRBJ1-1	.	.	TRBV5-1	TGCGCCAGCAACTCGATGGCAGGGATGGACACTGAAGCTTTCTTT	CASNSMAGMDTEAFF
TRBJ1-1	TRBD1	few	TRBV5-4	TGTGCCAGCAGCCCCGAACAGGGGCTGTGGGACACTGAAGCTTTCTTT	CASSPEQGLWDTEAFF
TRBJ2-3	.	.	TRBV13	TGTGCCAGCAGCCCCGGACAGGAGGGGGCAGATACGCAGTATTTT	CASSPGQEGADTQYF
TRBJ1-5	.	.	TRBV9	TGTGCCAGCGGAGATAGCAATCAGCCCCAGCATTTT	CASGDSNQPQHF
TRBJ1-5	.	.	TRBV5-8	TGTGCCAGCAGCTTCATCGCCTCAGGGCTAGATAGCAATCAGCCCCAGCATTTT	CASSFIASGLDSNQPQHF
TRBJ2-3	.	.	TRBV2	TGTGCCAGCAGTGCTACAGATACGCAGTATTTT	CASSATDTQYF
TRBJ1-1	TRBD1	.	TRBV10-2	TGCGCCAGCAGTGAGTCCAGGACAGGGCGAACTGAAGCTTTCTTT	CASSESRTGRTEAFF
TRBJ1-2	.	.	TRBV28	TGTGCCAGCAGTTTCGGTTTACCTTACACCTTC	CASSFGLPYTF
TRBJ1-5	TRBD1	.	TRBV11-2	TGTGCCAGCAGCCAAGGGACAGGGGGGACCAATCAGCCCCAGCATTTT	CASSQGTGGTNQPQHF
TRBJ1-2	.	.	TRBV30	TGTGCCTGGAGGGTTCCCGCGACAGGCGCGAGTTATGGCTACACCTTC	CAWRVPATGASYGYTF
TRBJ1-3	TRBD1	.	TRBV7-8	TGTGCCAGCAGCTTAGGACAGGGGCTCGGAAACACCATATATTTT	CASSLGQGLGNTIYF
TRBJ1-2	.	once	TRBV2	TGTGCCGGCCTTCCCAAAGACGGGTCGGACTATGGCTACACCTTC	CAGLPKDGSDYGYTF
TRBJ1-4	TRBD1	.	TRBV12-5	TGTGCTAGTGGAAACGGGGACAGGGGATTAGTTACTAATGAAAAACTGTTTTTT	CASGNGDRGLVTNEKLFF
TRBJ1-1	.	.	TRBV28	TGTGCCAGCAGAATACGCTCTGGCGGAATGAACACTGAAGCTTTCTTT	CASRIRSGGMNTEAFF
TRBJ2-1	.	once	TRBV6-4	TGTGCCAGCAGCCAGGGGGGTGAGCAGTTCTTC	CASSQGGEQFF
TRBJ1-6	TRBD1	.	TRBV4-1	TGCGCCAGCAGCGGAACCGACAGGGAGACCTCACCCCTCCACTTT	CASSGTDRETSPLHF
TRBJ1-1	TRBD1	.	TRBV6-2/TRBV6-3	TGTGCCAGCAGTTACCCCCGGGACAGATACACTGAAGCTTTCTTT	CASSYPRDRYTEAFF
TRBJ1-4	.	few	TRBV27	TGTGCCACCTCCTCCCTAGGGGGTGCTAATGAAAAACTGTTTTTT	CATSSLGGANEKLFF
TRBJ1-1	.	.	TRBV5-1	TGCGCCAGCAGCCCCGGGGGGGCCCCTGAAGCTTTCTTT	CASSPGGAPEAFF
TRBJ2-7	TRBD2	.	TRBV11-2	TGTGCCAGCAGCTTAGTCGGGGGGTCCTCCTACGAGCAGTACTTC	CASSLVGGSSYEQYF